The following is a T cell receptor beta chain sequence with its context. The antigen is undetermined. The study ran its PCR with 60 Vbeta and 13 Jbeta primers. Clones were read by immunoSEQ multiplex PCR, and TCRdb kept only the in-frame ones, dropping some. The table for this sample gives just under 80,000 clones. Samples came from healthy bone marrow donors. These donors counted as nominally healthy when sampled, but unrecorded immune exposures were likely. This CDR3 spans 14 amino acids. Trimming removed 6 bases from V and 3 bases from J; junction bases left unmatched: 6. CDR1 is MNHEY and CDR2 is SVGAGI in the germline V gene. This entry comes from a study of cytomegalovirus exposure and HLA in healthy donors. Whole-study findings and limits: There were some public TCRs occurring in many donors, but most TCR sequences were rare. A classifier reportedly called cytomegalovirus status with high sensitivity and specificity.

This clonotype was obtained from a man aged 18 to 29 in good health and CMV-seropositive. The chain uses TRBV6-5 and TRBJ1-2; 8 bases match TRBD1. Input material: PBMCs. This chain's CDR3 is CASRLRGLDYGYTF. CDR3 nucleotides: TGTGCCAGCAGACTCAGGGGGCTCGACTATGGCTACACCTTC.